This T cell receptor (beta chain) was recorded in a study of shared clonotypes between healthy human individuals. V lost 3 bases, J lost 7 bases, and 10 bases stayed unmatched. The V gene's germline CDR1 is SGHTA and CDR2 FQGNSA. The CDR3 is 18 residues long. As to this clone: Other DNA sequences in the sample encode the same CDR3.

Data came from immunoSEQ multiplex PCR; TCRdb stores just in-frame clones and leaves some out. Of 750,000 to 1,000,000 clones listed, 90% to 95% are singletons. Naive CD8 isolation took CD45RO-negative cells positively selected for CCR7 and excluded terminally differentiated effector memory CD45RA+ cells. The chain employs TRBV7-2 and TRBJ2-2; 14 bases align to TRBD2. The TCR sequence derives from a man in his thirties or forties in good health. Input material: naive CD8+ T cells sorted from blood. The CDR3 loop is CASSLLTSGRGRDGELFF. CDR3 in DNA: TGTGCCAGCAGCTTGTTGACTAGCGGGAGGGGTCGAGACGGGGAGCTGTTTTTT.